This is a list of T cell receptor beta chains from one sample in a study of blood T cell repertoires in COVID-19. Libraries were prepared by immunoSEQ multiplex PCR; TCRdb keeps only in-frame clonotypes and omits some of them. The sample includes around 84,000 clones, about 90% seen only once; the top ten take approximately 4.4%. The sample taken for sequencing was peripheral blood. Receptors originate from a man aged 45-65 years with active COVID-19. The CDR3 runs from the conserved cysteine through the conserved F or W. Size is stated for part of the rows, as once, few or many counts, or as a class when the clone is expanded.

v_gene	abundance	CDR3aa
TRBV19	.	CASGPAGSNYEQYF
TRBV21-1	few	CASSKDSLLGTAFAPYITDTQYF
TRBV7-3	once	CASSLGTSGSNEQFF
TRBV28	.	CASRETGTGELFF
TRBV29-1	.	CSVIRGTEAFF
TRBV2	.	CASSIQGSGGYTF
TRBV27	.	CASSLGGARWYGYTF
TRBV4-2	.	CASSQDASVLEYQPQHF
TRBV9	.	CASSVGWLTDTQYF
TRBV6-2/TRBV6-3	.	CASSSQGDTQYF
TRBV18	once	CASSPPQGSWEQYF
TRBV12-3/TRBV12-4	.	CASSGGLGELFF
TRBV7-2	.	CASSVGGTGQDTQYF
TRBV28	.	CASSPGTAYNEKLFF
TRBV14	.	CASSRHQGVTEQYF
TRBV5-1	.	CASSSRWGDTEAFF
TRBV6-5	.	CASSRSGETLEQYF
TRBV9	once	CASSVRGDSSGELFF
TRBV11-2	.	CASSLAGISYEGYF
TRBV6-5	.	CASSYSGQAGNTIYF
TRBV5-1	.	CASSFRQGGDYGYTF
TRBV28	few	CASIENTEAFF
TRBV7-2	.	CASSQSSGLVAEQYF
TRBV28	.	CASSRSTEAFF
TRBV10-3	.	CAISESPETEEAFF
TRBV3-1/TRBV3-2	.	CASSQGTSGEQFF
TRBV4-1	.	CASGDQGYANTGELFF
TRBV7-9	.	CASSQTRDRGQETQYF
TRBV7-3	.	CASSPRGLAGNNEQFF
TRBV11-2	.	CASSLGAASTDTQYF
TRBV24-1	.	CATSDFEGGMDTQYF
TRBV20-1	.	CSASGQRGSRYEQYF
TRBV4-1	.	CASSQDQGMRRNEQFF
TRBV18	.	CASSPSSGRAANEQFF
TRBV7-9	.	CASSLAVRLAGSQETQYF
TRBV15	.	CATSRVPTYNSPLHF
TRBV5-1	once	CASCPGLAGGTDTQYF
TRBV19	once	CASSPRTSGRFSDTQYF
TRBV27	.	CASSFDRGVSSGELFF
TRBV11-2	.	CASSLEGAGAHGYTF
TRBV7-3	.	CASSKQGGGQIEAFF
TRBV5-1	.	CASSATGIEETQYF
TRBV18	.	CASSLPEGTGIYEQYF
TRBV6-5	.	CASSYEPNTEAFF
TRBV4-2	few	CASSQDQGDTIYF
TRBV4-1	.	CASSQAGLAKNIQYF
TRBV7-8	.	CASSTSGLADYNEQFF
TRBV4-1	.	CASSQEYGGSYGYTF
TRBV18	.	CASSPGQPFQDGYTF
TRBV30	.	CAWAGQVYNEQFF
TRBV7-8	.	CASRKQQGDTGELFF
TRBV6-4	.	CASSVLASTNTGELFF
TRBV12-5	.	CASGLAYSLVHLDTQYF
TRBV27	.	CASRKLAGASTGELFF